The T cell receptor (beta chain) described here comes from a study of cytomegalovirus exposure and HLA in healthy donors. The CDR3 spans 15 residues. Between the trimmed V and J ends, which lost 2 bases and 2 bases, there was a span of 12 bases. The germline V gene encodes CDR1 MNHEY and CDR2 SMNVEV (reference sequence). This PCR relied on a set of 60 Vbeta primers and 13 Jbeta primers. This table comes from immunoSEQ multiplex PCR, and its TCRdb copy is limited to in-frame clones, with some not included. The profile shows 98,000 or so clones, approximately 76% of them singletons. The specimen sequenced was PBMCs. This receptor was taken from a woman in her late teens or twenties in good health and CMV-seropositive. The V call is TRBV27, the J call TRBJ1-1, with a weak D call TRBD1 (6 bases). CDR3 sequence: CASSLLGHQNTEAFF. CDR3 in DNA: TGTGCCAGCAGTTTACTGGGACACCAAAACACTGAAGCTTTCTTT.